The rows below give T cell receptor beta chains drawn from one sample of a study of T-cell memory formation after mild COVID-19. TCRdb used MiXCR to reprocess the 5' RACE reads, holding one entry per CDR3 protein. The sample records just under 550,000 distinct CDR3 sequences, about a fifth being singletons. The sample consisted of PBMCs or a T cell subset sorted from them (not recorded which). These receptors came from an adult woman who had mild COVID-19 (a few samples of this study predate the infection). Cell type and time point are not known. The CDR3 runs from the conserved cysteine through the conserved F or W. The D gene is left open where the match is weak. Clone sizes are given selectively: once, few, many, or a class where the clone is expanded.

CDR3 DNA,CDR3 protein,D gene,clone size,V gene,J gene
TGTGCCAGTAGTCATGGCTCGGGACGAGAAGCTTTCTTT,CASSHGSGREAFF,-,-,TRBV19,TRBJ1-1
TGCGCCAGCAGCTTGTCCCCCACCTACGAGCAGTACTTC,CASSLSPTYEQYF,-,many,TRBV5-1,TRBJ2-7
TGTGCCAGTAGTATGAGGGGGACTGGGGCCAACGTCCTGACTTTC,CASSMRGTGANVLTF,-,-,TRBV19,TRBJ2-6
TGCAGTGCTGTACCGGTGGAGAGGATGAACACTGAAGCTTTCTTT,CSAVPVERMNTEAFF,-,few,TRBV20-1,TRBJ1-1
TGTGCCAGCAGCTTTCAGTGGGACAGGGGAAACACCATATATTTT,CASSFQWDRGNTIYF,TRBD1,few,TRBV7-2,TRBJ1-3
TGCAGTGCCCGTGACAGTAACACTGAAGCTTTCTTT,CSARDSNTEAFF,-,-,TRBV20-1,TRBJ1-1
TGCGCCAGCAGCCCGCGTTTTCTAGCGGGGGTCACAGATACGCAGTATTTT,CASSPRFLAGVTDTQYF,TRBD2,-,TRBV5-1,TRBJ2-3
TGCGCCAGCAGCCGGGATCGACAGGGGTGGCCCGGGGAGCTGTTTTTT,CASSRDRQGWPGELFF,TRBD1,-,TRBV5-1,TRBJ2-2
TGTGCCAGCAGTTTAGCTCCACAGGGTAACTATGGCTACACCTTC,CASSLAPQGNYGYTF,-,-,TRBV12-3/TRBV12-4,TRBJ1-2
TGTGCCAGCACCGAAAGCCGCCTAGCGCAAAAAGGCGTATACGAGCAGTACTTC,CASTESRLAQKGVYEQYF,-,-,TRBV2,TRBJ2-7
TGCGCCAGCAGCACGGGACTAGCGGGGGGCGGGCAGAGGACCTACGAGCAGTACTTC,CASSTGLAGGGQRTYEQYF,TRBD2,few,TRBV5-1,TRBJ2-7
TGTGCCAGCAGCCAAGATTGGGGAGGCTCCCCCTACGAGCAGTACTTC,CASSQDWGGSPYEQYF,-,-,TRBV3-1,TRBJ2-7
TGTGCCAGCAGTCTCCCGGGACGCGTCAGGGGCTACACCTTC,CASSLPGRVRGYTF,-,-,TRBV12-3/TRBV12-4,TRBJ1-2
TGTGCCAGCTCACCGAACAGGGCGGGTAGTGAAAAACTGTTTTTT,CASSPNRAGSEKLFF,-,-,TRBV18,TRBJ1-4
TGTGCCAGCAGCCCTATTGGGGAGCTGTTTTTT,CASSPIGELFF,-,-,TRBV11-2,TRBJ2-2
TGTGCCAGCAGTCCAACTAGCGGGAGAACCTACGAGCAGTACTTC,CASSPTSGRTYEQYF,TRBD2,-,TRBV3-1,TRBJ2-7
TGTGCCAGCAGCAAAGTACCAGCCCGGTCACATACGCAGTATTTT,CASSKVPARSHTQYF,-,few,TRBV21-1,TRBJ2-3
TGTGCCAGCAGAGGGGGCAGGGACACTGAAGCTTTCTTT,CASRGGRDTEAFF,TRBD1,once,TRBV2,TRBJ1-1
TGTGCCAGCAGATTGACTAGGGGGACCTACAATGAGCAGTTCTTC,CASRLTRGTYNEQFF,-,-,TRBV7-2,TRBJ2-1
TGCAGCGTTGAAGGAGGCAGGGGCAACACTGAAGCTTTCTTT,CSVEGGRGNTEAFF,-,-,TRBV29-1,TRBJ1-1
TGCAGCGTCTCCGGGACTAGCGGAGGCTACGAGCAGTACTTC,CSVSGTSGGYEQYF,TRBD2,-,TRBV29-1,TRBJ2-7
TGTGCCAGCAGTTGGAGCGGGACGCGTACCGGGGAGCTGTTTTTT,CASSWSGTRTGELFF,TRBD2,-,TRBV6-2/TRBV6-3,TRBJ2-2
TGTGCCAGTAGTATGCCCTCTTTAGGGAACACTGAAGCTTTCTTT,CASSMPSLGNTEAFF,-,-,TRBV19,TRBJ1-1
TGTGCCAGCGGACAGAGGAACACTGAAGCTTTCTTT,CASGQRNTEAFF,-,few,TRBV7-9,TRBJ1-1
TGTGCCAGCAGCGTAAAGACAGGGGGCGGCCGCACAGATACGCAGTATTTT,CASSVKTGGGRTDTQYF,TRBD1,many,TRBV7-2,TRBJ2-3
TGTGCCAGCAGTTTATCGGATAACGGGAACACTGAAGCTTTCTTT,CASSLSDNGNTEAFF,-,-,TRBV12-3/TRBV12-4,TRBJ1-1
TGTGCCATCAGTGGCGAGCGTCGGGGTAGCCAAGAGACCCAGTACTTC,CAISGERRGSQETQYF,-,-,TRBV10-3,TRBJ2-5
TGTGCCATCAGTGTCTCGGGACAGATAAAAAACGAGCAGTACTTC,CAISVSGQIKNEQYF,TRBD1,once,TRBV10-3,TRBJ2-7
TGTGCCACCAGTGGCCGCCGTGGACTAGCGGGTACAACAAGCTCCTACAATGAGCAGTTCTTC,CATSGRRGLAGTTSSYNEQFF,TRBD2,many,TRBV24-1,TRBJ2-1
TGTGCCAGCAGTCCGGGACACCGAGAGACCCAGTACTTC,CASSPGHRETQYF,-,-,TRBV7-9,TRBJ2-5